The 29 T cell receptor beta chains reported below all come from one sample, sequenced in a study of beta chain features in type 1 diabetes. Since all of the isolated RNA was reverse transcribed, expressed TCRB transcripts were what got sequenced. TCRdb keeps only in-frame clones here, not all; method: immunoSEQ multiplex PCR. This table has about 320,000 clones, 14% appearing once. Sequencing was done on a sample of central memory CD4+ T cells from blood. The receptors originated from a young man in good health.

The chain links TRBV27 to TRBJ1-2; D not resolved. Trimming took 2 bases from V and 4 from J, leaving 17 bases between them. This CDR3 region has 16 residues. Looked up from germline, CDR1 is MNHEY and CDR2 is SMNVEV (reference sequence). CDR3 DNA: TGTGCCAGCAGTTTAAATCCAGGATCGACCGTCTATGGCTACACCTTC. Translating it yields CASSLNPGSTVYGYTF.

There are a few counts of this clone. The V and J genes are TRBV5-1 and TRBJ1-4; D ambiguous. The CDR3 is 14 amino acids. Germline V lookup: CDR1 SGHRS, CDR2 YFSETQ. Deletions cut 2 bases from V and 0 bases from J, with 5 bases between. CDR3 DNA: TGCGCCAGCAGCTTTGGGGCAACTAATGAAAAACTGTTTTTT. Residues: CASSFGATNEKLFF.

The rearrangement links TRBV27 to TRBJ1-1; TRBD1 agrees at 10 bases. J lost 7 bases, V lost 3 bases, and 2 bases had no gene match. Germline V CDR1 and CDR2: MNHEY, SMNVEV (reference sequence). This CDR3 is built from 13 residues. CDR3 sequence: CASSFRTGGEAFF. The CDR3 bases are TGTGCCAGCAGTTTTCGGACAGGGGGTGAAGCTTTCTTT.

This clone has a handful of counts. The chain uses TRBV6-5 and TRBJ2-3, with 9 bases identical to TRBD2. This CDR3 is 13 amino acids long. J lost 4 bases, V lost 7 bases, and 3 bases had no gene match. Germline values: CDR1 MNHEY, CDR2 SVGAGI. For the CDR3, the DNA is TGTGCCAGCACCGCTAGCGGGGCAGATACGCAGTATTTT. Translated: CASTASGADTQYF.

In its sample, this clone was seen many times. Within the sample, other DNA sequences also encode this same CDR3. This chain uses TRBV19 with TRBJ2-5; D uncertain. The CDR3 has 14 amino acids. Per the germline V gene, CDR1 is LNHDA and CDR2 is SQIVND (reference sequence). Trimming left V 5 bases short and J 3 bases short, with 13 bases between. The CDR3 is CASSLPGTKETQYF. The CDR3 DNA sequence: TGTGCCAGTAGTTTACCGGGCACAAAAGAGACCCAGTACTTC.

The gene calls are TRBV11-2 and TRBJ2-7, with 8 positions matching TRBD2. The J segment lost 1 base and the V segment lost 5 bases, leaving 13 bases of the junction unmatched. Germline V lookup: CDR1 SGHAT, CDR2 FQNNGV. The CDR3 contains 17 residues. The CDR3 DNA is TGTGCCAGCAGCCTAGGAGGTTACGGGGGGGTATCCTACGAGCAGTACTTC. Protein: CASSLGGYGGVSYEQYF.

This clone came up a few times. V gene TRBV6-1 combines with J gene TRBJ2-2; TRBD1 might be the D (6 bases). This CDR3 has 15 residues. Germline CDR1 is MNHNS and CDR2 is SASEGT. V lost 4 bases and J 2 bases, leaving 11 bases between the germline ends. Here the CDR3 reads CASSGRTVNTGELFF. In nucleotides, the CDR3 is TGTGCCAGCAGTGGGAGGACAGTAAACACCGGGGAGCTGTTTTTT.

Only a few counts were recorded for this clone. The V gene is TRBV27, the J gene TRBJ2-1; D may be TRBD2 (5 bases). Germline V gene sequence: CDR1 MNHEY, CDR2 SMNVEV (reference sequence). This CDR3 has 15 amino acids. V was clipped by 0 bases and J by 6 bases, with 12 bases between them. CDR3 DNA: TGTGCCAGCAGTTTATCGCGGGTAGCGCCCAATGAGCAGTTCTTC. Amino acid sequence: CASSLSRVAPNEQFF.

This clone was seen at least ten times. V usage is TRBV7-2 and J usage is TRBJ2-1; D not resolved. The CDR3 length is 13 residues. Germline V gives CDR1 SGHTA, CDR2 FQGNSA. V dropped 0 bases and J dropped 14 bases, with 14 bases sitting between them. The CDR3 DNA is TGTGCCAGCAGCTTAGCGTCTCACCCTCGGGAGTTCTTC. Translation gives CASSLASHPREFF. Complete variable domain (other parts from reference TRBV7-2 and TRBJ2-1): GAGVSQSPSNKVTEKGKDVELRCDPISGHTALYWYRQSLGQGLEFLIYFQGNSAPDKSGLPSDRFSAERTGGSVSTLTIQRTQQEDSAVYLCASSLASHPREFFGPGTRLTVL.

The chain combines TRBV4-3 with TRBJ1-4; D might be TRBD1 (6 bases). CDR3 length equals 13 residues. Germline V gene data show CDR1 as LGHNA and CDR2 as YSLEER. Deletions cut 4 bases from V and 4 bases from J, with 7 bases between. CDR3 loop: CASSLDSNEKLFF. In DNA form, the CDR3 reads TGCGCCAGCAGCCTGGACAGTAATGAAAAACTGTTTTTT.

This clone was picked up many times. The CDR3 reads CASSANRGNEQFF. DNA for the CDR3: TGTGCCAGTAGTGCCAACAGGGGGAATGAGCAGTTCTTC. V usage is TRBV19 and J usage is TRBJ2-1, with 8 bases aligning to TRBD1. The CDR3 has 13 amino acids. Germline V gives CDR1 LNHDA, CDR2 SQIVND (reference sequence). The trim removed 5 bases at V and 7 bases at J, leaving 4 bases unmatched.

The V gene is TRBV12-2, the J gene TRBJ1-5. TRBV12-2 is an annotated pseudogene. The CDR3 is made up of 17 amino acids. The CDR3 protein is CASRLAGRGREDQPQHF. The CDR3 DNA sequence: TGTGCAAGTCGCTTAGCAGGGAGGGGTCGGGAAGATCAGCCCCAGCATTTT.

This clone was detected only a few times. This chain links TRBV4-2 with TRBJ2-7, with D unresolved. Germline V gene data show CDR1 as LGHNA and CDR2 as YNFKEQ. V was shortened by 5 bases and J by 0 bases, with 8 bases between the two germline ends. The CDR3 loop spans 13 amino acids. CDR3 bases: TGTGCCAGCAGCTCGCGAGCCTCCTACGAGCAGTACTTC. It is translated as CASSSRASYEQYF.

This clone showed up many times. The chain joins TRBV10-3 to TRBJ2-1, with 11 bases lining up with TRBD2. V lost 6 bases to trimming and J lost 12 bases; unmatched junction nucleotides: 4. CDR3 length: 12 amino acids. Germline CDR1 is ENHRY and CDR2 is SYGVKD. CDR3 amino acids: CAIRDLAGGQFF. The CDR3 DNA sequence: TGTGCCATCAGAGATCTAGCGGGGGGGCAGTTCTTC.

The chain employs TRBV6-6 and TRBJ1-5, with D unclear. The V and J ends lost 8 bases and 5 bases respectively, with 10 bases between them. Germline V lookup: CDR1 MNHNY, CDR2 SVGAGI (reference sequence). The CDR3 extends over 12 amino acids. DNA of the CDR3: TGTGCCAGCGGAAACTGGGATCAGCCCCAGCATTTT. Amino acid sequence: CASGNWDQPQHF.

The chain couples TRBV30 to TRBJ1-5; 7 positions agree with TRBD1. J lost 5 bases, V lost 1 base, and 5 bases had no gene match. The length of the CDR3 is 14 residues. The V gene's germline CDR1 is GTSNPN and CDR2 SVGIG (reference sequence). This CDR3 reads CAWSDGQVDQPQHF. The CDR3 DNA is TGTGCCTGGAGTGATGGACAGGTCGATCAGCCCCAGCATTTT.

In this sample, this clone turned up a few times. The chain couples TRBV9 to TRBJ2-5, with 8 bases fitting TRBD1. J lost 5 bases, V lost 3 bases, and 6 bases had no gene match. From germline, CDR1 is SGDLS and CDR2 YYNGEE. The CDR3 is 14 residues long. The chain's CDR3 is CASSADRGSETQYF. The DNA for the CDR3 is TGTGCCAGCAGCGCAGACAGGGGATCGGAGACCCAGTACTTC.

This chain uses TRBV4-3 with TRBJ1-5; D not certain. The CDR3 length is 13 residues. Germline V gene sequence: CDR1 LGHNA, CDR2 YSLEER. V gave up 0 bases and J gave up 6 bases, with 6 bases separating them. The CDR3 bases are TGCGCCAGCAGCCAAGATAGTACTCAGCCCCAGCATTTT. It encodes CASSQDSTQPQHF.

A few counts support this clone. The genes are TRBV2 and TRBJ1-3; D may be TRBD1 (6 bases). Per the germline V gene, CDR1 is SNHLY and CDR2 is FYNNEI. The CDR3 covers 12 residues. V was trimmed by 7 bases and J by 5 bases, leaving 9 bases between them. The CDR3 spells CASIDRRNTIYF. The CDR3 DNA reads TGTGCCAGCATCGACAGGAGAAACACCATATATTTT.

This clone has a handful of counts. J is TRBJ2-3 and V is TRBV19; 7 bases align to TRBD2. This CDR3 contains 13 residues. V was clipped by 5 bases and J by 6 bases; unmatched bases: 5. CDR1 LNHDA and CDR2 SQIVND come from the germline V gene (reference sequence). The CDR3 DNA sequence: TGTGCCAGTAGTCTTCGACTAGCCGATACGCAGTATTTT. Its protein is CASSLRLADTQYF.

The J gene is TRBJ1-1, the V gene TRBV15, with D possibly TRBD1 on 6 matching bases. Trimming left V 4 bases short and J 0 bases short, with 12 bases between. CDR1 LNHNV and CDR2 YYDKDF come from the germline V gene (reference sequence). The CDR3 contains 15 residues. CDR3 DNA sequence: TGTGCCACCAGCACGGGCAGGGACATGAACACTGAAGCTTTCTTT. Protein sequence: CATSTGRDMNTEAFF. The full variable domain, with the rest looked up from reference TRBV15 and TRBJ1-1, is DAMVIQNPRYQVTQFGKPVTLSCSQTLNHNVMYWYQQKSSQAPKLLFHYYDKDFNNEADTPDNFQSRRPNTSFCFLDIRSPGLGDTAMYLCATSTGRDMNTEAFFGQGTRLTVV.

The table lists this clone with many counts. The rearrangement links TRBV23-1 to TRBJ2-1, with D possibly matching TRBD1 (6 bases). TRBV23-1 qualifies as an ORF whose function is uncertain. Trimming pared 6 bases from V and 0 bases from J, leaving 12 bases between. The CDR3 has 15 amino acids. CDR3 DNA sequence: TGCGCCAGCAGGATAAACAGGGTCTCCTACAATGAGCAGTTCTTC. As protein: CASRINRVSYNEQFF.

This clone came up a few times. This chain joins TRBV11-3 and TRBJ1-1; a possible D gene is TRBD1 (6 bases). Trimming cost V 0 bases and J 1 base, with 12 bases left between them. The CDR3 covers 16 residues. Germline assignment: CDR1 SGHNT and CDR2 YENEEA. CDR3 DNA: TGTGCCAGCAGCTTAGATATTTCGGGACAGAACACTGAAGCTTTCTTT. Protein sequence: CASSLDISGQNTEAFF.

This chain uses TRBV21-1 with TRBJ1-4. TRBV21-1 is designated a pseudogene. The CDR3 is made up of 18 amino acids. CDR3 residues: CASSVPGRRRFSNEKLFF. As DNA, the CDR3 is TGTGCCAGCAGTGTCCCGGGACGCCGGCGGTTTAGTAATGAAAAACTGTTTTTT.

This clone was counted only a few times. The genes are TRBV11-2 and TRBJ2-3; 7 nucleotides line up with TRBD1. V lost 3 bases to trimming and J lost 3 bases; unmatched junction nucleotides: 3. CDR3 length: 14 residues. The germline CDR1 and CDR2 sequences are SGHAT and FQNNGV. As DNA, the CDR3 is TGTGCCAGCAGCTTCATACAGGGGACAGATACGCAGTATTTT. Amino acid sequence: CASSFIQGTDTQYF.

The chain links TRBV19 to TRBJ2-7; D is unresolved. Trimming shortened V by 6 bases and J by 0 bases, and 18 bases separated the two germline ends. The germline gives CDR1 LNHDA, CDR2 SQIVND (reference sequence). This CDR3 is built from 16 residues. CDR3 bases: TGTGCCAGTAGCCATCGCTGGACGTTGGACTCCTACGAGCAGTACTTC. Translating gives CASSHRWTLDSYEQYF.

The chain recombines TRBV19 with TRBJ2-5; 9 bases agree with TRBD1. V shed 5 bases and J 5 bases; nucleotides not matched to a gene: 6. In germline, CDR1 is LNHDA, CDR2 SQIVND (reference sequence). CDR3 size: 14 residues. In DNA form, the CDR3 reads TGTGCCAGTAGTCCTACAGGGGGCCAGGAGACCCAGTACTTC. This gives the protein CASSPTGGQETQYF. The full variable domain, its missing parts supplied by reference TRBV19 and TRBJ2-5, is DGGITQSPKYLFRKEGQNVTLSCEQNLNHDAMYWYRQDPGQGLRLIYYSQIVNDFQKGDIAEGYSVSREKKESFPLTVTSAQKNPTAFYLCASSPTGGQETQYFGPGTRLLVL.

The chain couples TRBV7-8 to TRBJ1-5; D remains ambiguous. CDR3 length equals 17 residues. Trimming removed 1 base from V and 0 bases from J, with 13 bases in between. Germline V CDR1 and CDR2: SGHVS, FQNEAQ. The CDR3 coding sequence is TGTGCCAGCAGCTTAGTTGGTCCAGACCATAGCAATCAGCCCCAGCATTTT. This translates into CASSLVGPDHSNQPQHF. Complete variable domain (other parts from reference TRBV7-8 and TRBJ1-5): GAGVSQSPRYKVAKRGQDVALRCDPISGHVSLFWYQQALGQGPEFLTYFQNEAQLDKSGLPSDRFFAERPEGSVSTLKIQRTQQEDSAVYLCASSLVGPDHSNQPQHFGDGTRLSIL.

A note on this clone: The junction and the germline gene differ at one end; a read error may be behind it. This chain connects TRBV6-1 to TRBJ1-4; the D gene is possibly TRBD1 (6 bases). There are 15 residues in the CDR3. Germline CDR1 is MNHNS and CDR2 is SASEGT. Here the CDR3 reads CASREDRGGSEKLFF. The DNA of the CDR3 is TGTGCCAGCAGGGAAGATAGAGGGGGAAGTGAAAAACTGTTTTTT.